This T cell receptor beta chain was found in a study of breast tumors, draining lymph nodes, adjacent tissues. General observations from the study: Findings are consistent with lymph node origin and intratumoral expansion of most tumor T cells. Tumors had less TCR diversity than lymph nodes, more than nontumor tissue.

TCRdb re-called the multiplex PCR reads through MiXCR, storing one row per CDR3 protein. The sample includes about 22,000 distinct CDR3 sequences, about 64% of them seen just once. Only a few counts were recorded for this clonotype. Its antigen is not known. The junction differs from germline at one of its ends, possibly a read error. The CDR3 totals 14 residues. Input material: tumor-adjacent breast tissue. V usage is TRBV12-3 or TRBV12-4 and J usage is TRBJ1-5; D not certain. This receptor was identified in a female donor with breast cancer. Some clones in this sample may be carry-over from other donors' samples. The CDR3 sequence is CASSGDGQNQPQHF. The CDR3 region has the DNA TGCGCCAGCAGTGGCGACGGGCAGAATCAGCCCCAGCATTTT.